The rows below give T cell receptor beta chains drawn from one sample of a study of cytomegalovirus exposure and HLA in healthy donors. Here immunoSEQ multiplex PCR was the method, and the copy in TCRdb shows in-frame clones only, minus some. The data hold 160,000 or so clones, with over 70% observed a single time. The sequenced material came from PBMCs. These receptor sequences come from a woman aged 45-65 years in good health and CMV-seronegative. CDR3s include the opening cysteine and the closing phenylalanine or tryptophan. Each record gives: CDR3 protein, CDR3 DNA, J gene, V gene, clone size, D gene. The D gene is left open where the match is weak. The size entry is marked missing in some rows and otherwise reads once, few, many or a size class.

CDR3aa: CASSQEGQGGNTIYF
CDR3nt: TGCGCCAGCAGCCAAGAGGGGCAGGGTGGAAACACCATATATTTT
j_gene: TRBJ1-3
v_gene: TRBV4-3
abundance: .
d_gene: .

CDR3aa: CASSGDGAQYF
CDR3nt: TGTGCCAGCAGCGGAGACGGAGCCCAGTACTTC
j_gene: TRBJ2-5
v_gene: TRBV7-9
abundance: .
d_gene: .

CDR3aa: CASRTSYEQYF
CDR3nt: TGTGCCAGCAGGACATCTTACGAGCAGTACTTC
j_gene: TRBJ2-7
v_gene: TRBV28
abundance: .
d_gene: .

CDR3aa: CASSPRTSGDTGELFF
CDR3nt: TGTGCCAGCTCACCACGAACTAGCGGGGACACCGGGGAGCTGTTTTTT
j_gene: TRBJ2-2
v_gene: TRBV18
abundance: .
d_gene: TRBD2

CDR3aa: CASSQAGQANEKLFF
CDR3nt: TGCGCCAGCAGCCAAGCGGGACAAGCTAATGAAAAACTGTTTTTT
j_gene: TRBJ1-4
v_gene: TRBV4-3
abundance: once
d_gene: .

CDR3aa: CASTPWGGNTEAFF
CDR3nt: TGCGCCAGCACCCCGTGGGGGGGGAACACTGAAGCTTTCTTT
j_gene: TRBJ1-1
v_gene: TRBV5-1
abundance: .
d_gene: .

CDR3aa: CASSQASGTTPYEQYF
CDR3nt: TGCGCCAGCAGCCAAGCCTCTGGGACTACACCTTACGAGCAGTACTTC
j_gene: TRBJ2-7
v_gene: TRBV4-1
abundance: .
d_gene: TRBD2

CDR3aa: CASSPARPNYGYTF
CDR3nt: TGTGCCAGCTCACCGGCCAGGCCGAACTATGGCTACACCTTC
j_gene: TRBJ1-2
v_gene: TRBV18
abundance: .
d_gene: .

CDR3aa: CASSPELGGLDTQYF
CDR3nt: TGTGCCAGCAGCCCGGAGTTGGGGGGATTAGATACGCAGTATTTT
j_gene: TRBJ2-3
v_gene: TRBV7-6
abundance: .
d_gene: .

CDR3aa: CASSLYSGQPQHF
CDR3nt: TGTGCCAGCAGCTTATACAGCGGGCAGCCCCAGCATTTT
j_gene: TRBJ1-5
v_gene: TRBV7-2
abundance: .
d_gene: .

CDR3aa: CASSQDQGAGNTIYF
CDR3nt: TGTGCCAGCAGCCAAGACCAGGGGGCTGGAAACACCATATATTTT
j_gene: TRBJ1-3
v_gene: TRBV4-2
abundance: .
d_gene: TRBD1

CDR3aa: CSVGALAQSTDTQYF
CDR3nt: TGCAGCGTTGGGGCACTAGCGCAAAGCACAGATACGCAGTATTTT
j_gene: TRBJ2-3
v_gene: TRBV29-1
abundance: once
d_gene: TRBD2

CDR3aa: CASSLILATNYNEQFF
CDR3nt: TGTGCCAGCAGCTTAATTCTAGCGACTAACTACAATGAGCAGTTCTTC
j_gene: TRBJ2-1
v_gene: TRBV7-3
abundance: .
d_gene: .

CDR3aa: CASSTETGDGIGGEQYF
CDR3nt: TGTGCCAGCAGCACAGAGACAGGGGATGGGATTGGGGGCGAGCAGTACTTC
j_gene: TRBJ2-7
v_gene: TRBV7-7
abundance: .
d_gene: TRBD1

CDR3aa: CASSSPSWPANTGELFF
CDR3nt: TGTGCCAGTAGTTCCCCTAGTTGGCCAGCTAACACCGGGGAGCTGTTTTTT
j_gene: TRBJ2-2
v_gene: TRBV19
abundance: .
d_gene: .

CDR3aa: CASSGETQYF
CDR3nt: TGTGCCAGCAGCGGAGAGACCCAGTACTTC
j_gene: TRBJ2-5
v_gene: TRBV2
abundance: few
d_gene: .

CDR3aa: CSASGYEQFF
CDR3nt: TGCAGTGCGAGTGGTTATGAGCAGTTCTTC
j_gene: TRBJ2-1
v_gene: TRBV20-1
abundance: .
d_gene: .

CDR3aa: CASSLKRAGGEQYF
CDR3nt: TGTGCCAGCAGCTTGAAGCGGGCGGGGGGCGAGCAGTACTTC
j_gene: TRBJ2-7
v_gene: TRBV7-8
abundance: .
d_gene: TRBD2

CDR3aa: CASTKRWGDEQFF
CDR3nt: TGTGCCAGCACCAAACGTTGGGGGGATGAGCAGTTCTTC
j_gene: TRBJ2-1
v_gene: TRBV28
abundance: .
d_gene: .

CDR3aa: CASSPGQPFDEQYF
CDR3nt: TGTGCCAGCAGCCCAGGACAGCCTTTCGACGAGCAGTACTTC
j_gene: TRBJ2-7
v_gene: TRBV7-2
abundance: .
d_gene: .

CDR3aa: CASSEGPGYLDLAKNIQYF
CDR3nt: TGTGCCAGCAGTGAAGGACCAGGGTACCTCGACCTAGCCAAAAACATTCAGTACTTC
j_gene: TRBJ2-4
v_gene: TRBV6-1
abundance: .
d_gene: .

CDR3aa: CASSVGRNQPQHF
CDR3nt: TGTGCCAGCTCAGTTGGCAGGAATCAGCCCCAGCATTTT
j_gene: TRBJ1-5
v_gene: TRBV18
abundance: .
d_gene: .

CDR3aa: CSARLAGGQFF
CDR3nt: TGCAGTGCTAGATTAGCGGGGGGCCAATTCTTC
j_gene: TRBJ2-1
v_gene: TRBV20-1
abundance: .
d_gene: TRBD2

CDR3aa: CASSVSSTDTQYF
CDR3nt: TGTGCCAGCAGCGTCTCCAGCACAGATACGCAGTATTTT
j_gene: TRBJ2-3
v_gene: TRBV9
abundance: .
d_gene: .

CDR3aa: CASSPDRGSPTDTQYF
CDR3nt: TGTGCCAGCAGTCCCGACAGGGGTTCCCCGACAGATACGCAGTATTTT
j_gene: TRBJ2-3
v_gene: TRBV11-3
abundance: .
d_gene: TRBD1

CDR3aa: CASSFYSNQPQHF
CDR3nt: TGTGCCAGCAGTTTCTATAGCAATCAGCCCCAGCATTTT
j_gene: TRBJ1-5
v_gene: TRBV27
abundance: .
d_gene: .

CDR3aa: CALPQGTNYGYTF
CDR3nt: TGTGCCCTACCGCAGGGGACCAACTATGGCTACACCTTC
j_gene: TRBJ1-2
v_gene: TRBV30
abundance: .
d_gene: .